A selection of T cell receptor beta chains follows, all from one sample in a study of T cell repertoires in cytomegalovirus infection. MiXCR was run by TCRdb on the reads, yielding one entry per CDR3 protein. The table shows about 51,000 distinct CDR3 sequences, with over 15% occurring only once. No antigen is known for these receptors. This material consisted of CD8+ T cells from cultured PBMCs, taken from culture after CMV antigen stimulation. The receptors stem from a human donor in good health (CMV status not recorded). Some clones in this sample may be carry-over from other donors' samples. The CDR3 runs from the conserved cysteine through the conserved F or W. D genes are given only for firm matches. Only some rows state a clone size, as once, few, many or a class for expanded clones.

J,size,D,V,DNA,CDR3
TRBJ2-1,few,NA,TRBV12-3/TRBV12-4,TGTGCCAGCAGGCTCCTAGAGAATGAGCAGTTCTTC,CASRLLENEQFF
TRBJ1-1,many,NA,TRBV6-1,TGTGCCAGCAGCCGCTCCGGACCTGAAGCTTTCTTT,CASSRSGPEAFF
TRBJ2-7,few,TRBD1,TRBV12-3/TRBV12-4,TGTGCCAGCAGTTTGGGTGGTTGGGACAGCTCCTACGAGCAGTACTTC,CASSLGGWDSSYEQYF
TRBJ1-5,few,NA,TRBV27,TGTGCCAGCAGTCTTTCCAGGGGTCGGCCCCAGCATTTT,CASSLSRGRPQHF
TRBJ2-4,NA,NA,TRBV7-3,TGTGCCAGCAGCTTCAGGACTCAAATAAATCGGAACATTCAGTACTTC,CASSFRTQINRNIQYF
TRBJ1-1,NA,NA,TRBV6-8,TGTGCCAGCAGTTACGGACAGATTGAAGCTTTCTTT,CASSYGQIEAFF
TRBJ2-3,NA,NA,TRBV7-9,TGTGCCAGCAGCGGAGGGAACGCGGGACGTAGCACAGATACGCAGTATTTT,CASSGGNAGRSTDTQYF
TRBJ2-1,few,NA,TRBV6-1,TGTGCCAGCAGCAGAAGTGGGTTAGCGGGACAGGAGCAGTTCTTC,CASSRSGLAGQEQFF
TRBJ1-2,NA,TRBD1,TRBV20-1,TGCAGTGCTAACGACAGGGCGAGCTATGGCTACACCTTC,CSANDRASYGYTF
TRBJ2-1,many,NA,TRBV7-2,TGTGCCAGCAGCTTAGAGGTCCTCTACAATGAGCAGTTCTTC,CASSLEVLYNEQFF
TRBJ1-2,few,NA,TRBV7-2,TGTGCCAGCAGCTTAGGGGGGGATAACTATGGCTACACCTTC,CASSLGGDNYGYTF
TRBJ1-1,NA,NA,TRBV6-5,TGTGCCAGCCGGAGGGGGAACACTGAAGCTTTCTTT,CASRRGNTEAFF
TRBJ2-7,NA,NA,TRBV7-9,TGTGCCAGCAGCCGGGACCCGTCCTACGAGCAGTACTTC,CASSRDPSYEQYF
TRBJ1-5,few,NA,TRBV28,TGTGCCAGCAGTCCACAGGGCAGCAATCAGCCCCAGCATTTT,CASSPQGSNQPQHF
TRBJ2-7,few,TRBD2,TRBV28,TGTGCCAGCAGGTCCATAGCGGGAGCAAGAGAGCAGTACTTC,CASRSIAGAREQYF
TRBJ2-7,NA,NA,TRBV4-3,TGCGCCAGCAGCCAAGATTCACGGTACGAGCAGTACTTC,CASSQDSRYEQYF
TRBJ1-5,few,NA,TRBV9,TGTGCCAGCAGCGTATCAGGCAGCAATCAGCCCCAGCATTTT,CASSVSGSNQPQHF
TRBJ2-7,few,NA,TRBV2,TGTGCCAGCAAGAAGGATCGGGGTCTGAGCGAGCAGTACTTC,CASKKDRGLSEQYF
TRBJ2-2,NA,NA,TRBV6-1,TGTGCCACCAGTCATACCGGGGAGCTGTTTTTT,CATSHTGELFF
TRBJ2-7,NA,NA,TRBV27,TGTGCCAGCAGACAGGGTCGCGAGCAGTACTTC,CASRQGREQYF
TRBJ1-2,NA,NA,TRBV27,TGTGCCAGCAGTTTAGGTCAGGGTGCAACGGGCTACACCTTC,CASSLGQGATGYTF
TRBJ2-3,few,TRBD2,TRBV27,TGTGCCAGCAGTTTATTCTTGGCGGGAGCGGATACGCAGTATTTT,CASSLFLAGADTQYF
TRBJ2-1,NA,NA,TRBV4-3,TGCGCCAGCAGCCAATCCCCCGACAGACCCTCCTACAATGAGCAGTTCTTC,CASSQSPDRPSYNEQFF
TRBJ1-1,few,NA,TRBV7-2,TGTGCCAGCAGCTTAGTGGGCCACGCAAGGGCTTTCTTT,CASSLVGHARAFF
TRBJ2-1,NA,NA,TRBV6-2/TRBV6-3,TGTGCCAGCAGTTACATGCTGAGAAGGAGCTCCTACAATGAGCAGTTCTTC,CASSYMLRRSSYNEQFF
TRBJ2-7,few,NA,TRBV7-6,TGTGCCAGCAGCTCCAGGGTCCGGGGGGCATCCTACGAGCAGTACTTC,CASSSRVRGASYEQYF
TRBJ2-7,NA,NA,TRBV7-2,TGTGCCAGCAGCTTAGCGGAAGTACCCAGGTATTCCTACGAGCAGTACTTC,CASSLAEVPRYSYEQYF
TRBJ2-7,few,NA,TRBV5-6,TGTGCCAGCACCATTGGCACCGAGCAGTACTTC,CASTIGTEQYF
TRBJ2-1,few,TRBD2,TRBV11-1,TGTGCCAGCAGCTTGGAAACTAGCGGGGGTTCACACGAGCAGTTCTTC,CASSLETSGGSHEQFF
TRBJ2-1,NA,TRBD2,TRBV7-2,TGTGCCAGCAGCGCCCGGACGAAAACTAGCGGGGGGGCCATTGAGCAGTTCTTC,CASSARTKTSGGAIEQFF
TRBJ1-3,NA,NA,TRBV7-2,TGTGCCAGCAGCTTAGGCCCCGGACGGTCCTCTGGAAACACCATATATTTT,CASSLGPGRSSGNTIYF
TRBJ1-2,many,TRBD1,TRBV15,TGTGCCACCAGCGCCCGGGACAGGGACTATGGCTACACCTTC,CATSARDRDYGYTF
TRBJ1-5,few,TRBD1,TRBV6-2/TRBV6-3,TGTGCCAGCAGTACCGGGACAGGGGGTTATCAGCCCCAGCATTTT,CASSTGTGGYQPQHF
TRBJ2-5,NA,NA,TRBV2,TGTGCCAGCAGTGACGGGCAGGGCGGGAAGGTACAAGAGACCCAGTACTTC,CASSDGQGGKVQETQYF
TRBJ1-2,few,TRBD1,TRBV7-9,TGTTCCAGCAGCTTAGTTGGGACAGGGGGCATTGCTAACTATGGCTACACCTTC,CSSSLVGTGGIANYGYTF
TRBJ2-7,few,NA,TRBV7-8,TGTGCCAGCAGCTTAGAGGGTCGCTCCTACGAGCAGTACTTC,CASSLEGRSYEQYF
TRBJ2-5,few,NA,TRBV7-9,TGTGCCAGCAGCTCCTGGGGGCACCAAGAGACCCAGTACTTC,CASSSWGHQETQYF